This TCR beta chain was sequenced for a study of blood T cell repertoires in COVID-19. Looking at the study overall: Collection of acute and convalescent COVID-19 samples took place in the United States, Italy and Spain.

The repertoire was sequenced with immunoSEQ multiplex PCR; TCRdb's copy has only in-frame clones and lacks some. This sample yields some 140,000 clones, of which around 84% are seen a single time; roughly 1.5% belongs to the top ten. J gave up 4 bases and V 3 bases, and 7 bases lay outside the gene matches. The CDR3 length is 16 residues. Germline V lookup: CDR1 SGHDT, CDR2 YYEEEE. The origin of this receptor is a man older than 75 with acute or convalescent COVID-19. V gene TRBV5-6 combines with J gene TRBJ1-6; 7 nucleotides match TRBD1. Source material: peripheral blood. CDR3 nucleotide sequence: TGTGCCAGCAGCTCAGTACCGGGACAGTATAATTCACCCCTCCACTTT. Protein product: CASSSVPGQYNSPLHF.